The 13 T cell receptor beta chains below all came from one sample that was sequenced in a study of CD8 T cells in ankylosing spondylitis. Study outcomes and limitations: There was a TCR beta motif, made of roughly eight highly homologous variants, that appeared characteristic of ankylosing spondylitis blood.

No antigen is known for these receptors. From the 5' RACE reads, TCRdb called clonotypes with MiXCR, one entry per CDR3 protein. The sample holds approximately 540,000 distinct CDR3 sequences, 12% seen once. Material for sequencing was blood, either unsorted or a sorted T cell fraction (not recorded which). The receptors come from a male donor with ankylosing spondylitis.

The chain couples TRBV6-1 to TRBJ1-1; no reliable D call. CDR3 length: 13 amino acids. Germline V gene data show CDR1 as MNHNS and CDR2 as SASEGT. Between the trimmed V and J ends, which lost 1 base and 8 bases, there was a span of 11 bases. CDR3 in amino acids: CASSEGILREAFF. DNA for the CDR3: TGTGCCAGCAGTGAAGGGATTTTGCGGGAAGCTTTCTTT.

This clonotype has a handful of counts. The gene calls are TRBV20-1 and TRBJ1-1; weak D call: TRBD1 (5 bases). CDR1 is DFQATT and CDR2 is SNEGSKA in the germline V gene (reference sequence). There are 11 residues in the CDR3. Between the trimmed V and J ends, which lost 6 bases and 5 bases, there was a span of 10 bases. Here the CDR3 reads CSATKGTEAFF. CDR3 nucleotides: TGCAGTGCAACAAAGGGGACTGAAGCTTTCTTT.

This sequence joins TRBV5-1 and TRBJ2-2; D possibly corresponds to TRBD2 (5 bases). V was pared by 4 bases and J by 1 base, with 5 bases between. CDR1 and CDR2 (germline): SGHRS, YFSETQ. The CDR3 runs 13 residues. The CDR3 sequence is CASSRENTGELFF. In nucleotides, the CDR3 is TGCGCCAGCAGCCGGGAGAACACCGGGGAGCTGTTTTTT.

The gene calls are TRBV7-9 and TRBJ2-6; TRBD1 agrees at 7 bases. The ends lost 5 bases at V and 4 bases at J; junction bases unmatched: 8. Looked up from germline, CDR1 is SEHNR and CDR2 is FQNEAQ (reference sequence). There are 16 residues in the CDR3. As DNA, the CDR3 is TGTGCCAGCAGCCGTGACAGGGTTGCAGGGGCCAACGTCCTGACTTTC. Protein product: CASSRDRVAGANVLTF.

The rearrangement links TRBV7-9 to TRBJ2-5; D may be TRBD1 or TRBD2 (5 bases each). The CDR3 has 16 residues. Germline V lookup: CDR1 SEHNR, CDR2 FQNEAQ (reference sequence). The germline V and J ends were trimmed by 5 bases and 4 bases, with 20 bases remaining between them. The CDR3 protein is CASSERGEGWRETQYF. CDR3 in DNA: TGTGCCAGCAGCGAGAGGGGAGAGGGGTGGCGAGAGACCCAGTACTTC.

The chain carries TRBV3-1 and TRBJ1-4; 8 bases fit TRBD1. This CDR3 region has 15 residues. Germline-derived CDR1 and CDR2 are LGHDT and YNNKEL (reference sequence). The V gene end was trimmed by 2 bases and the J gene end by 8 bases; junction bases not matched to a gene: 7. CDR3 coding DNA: TGTGCCAGCAGCCAAACAGGGGGAGTAGGGGAAAAACTGTTTTTT. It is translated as CASSQTGGVGEKLFF.

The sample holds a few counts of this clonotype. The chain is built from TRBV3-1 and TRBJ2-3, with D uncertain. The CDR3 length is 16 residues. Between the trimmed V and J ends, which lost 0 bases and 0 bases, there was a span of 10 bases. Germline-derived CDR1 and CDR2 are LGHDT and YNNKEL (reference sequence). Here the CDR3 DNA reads TGTGCCAGCAGCCAAGATCCGAGCCCTAGCACAGATACGCAGTATTTT. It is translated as CASSQDPSPSTDTQYF.

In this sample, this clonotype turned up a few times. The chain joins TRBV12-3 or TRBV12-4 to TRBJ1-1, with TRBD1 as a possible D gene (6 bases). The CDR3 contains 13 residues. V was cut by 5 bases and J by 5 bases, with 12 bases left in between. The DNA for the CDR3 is TGTGCCAGCAGTCCCCAGGGGCGAACTGAAGCTTTCTTT. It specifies CASSPQGRTEAFF.

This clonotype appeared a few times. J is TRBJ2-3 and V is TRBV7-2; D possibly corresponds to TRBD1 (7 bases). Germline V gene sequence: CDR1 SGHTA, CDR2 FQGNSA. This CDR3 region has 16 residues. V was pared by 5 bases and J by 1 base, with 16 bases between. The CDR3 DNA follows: TGTGCCAGCAGCACCAGGACAGGAGGGGGCACAGATACGCAGTATTTT. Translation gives CASSTRTGGGTDTQYF.

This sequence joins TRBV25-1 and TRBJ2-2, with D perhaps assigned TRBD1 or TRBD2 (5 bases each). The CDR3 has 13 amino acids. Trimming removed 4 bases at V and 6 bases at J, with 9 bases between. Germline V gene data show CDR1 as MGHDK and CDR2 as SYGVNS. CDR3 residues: CASSGDRSGELFF. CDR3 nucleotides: TGTGCCAGCAGTGGGGACCGGTCCGGGGAGCTGTTTTTT.

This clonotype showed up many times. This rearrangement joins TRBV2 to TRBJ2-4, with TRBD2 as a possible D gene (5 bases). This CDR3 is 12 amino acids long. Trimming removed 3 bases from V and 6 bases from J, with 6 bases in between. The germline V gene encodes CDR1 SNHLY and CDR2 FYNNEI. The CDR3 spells CASSDRGNIQYF. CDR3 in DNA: TGTGCCAGCAGTGATCGGGGAAACATTCAGTACTTC.

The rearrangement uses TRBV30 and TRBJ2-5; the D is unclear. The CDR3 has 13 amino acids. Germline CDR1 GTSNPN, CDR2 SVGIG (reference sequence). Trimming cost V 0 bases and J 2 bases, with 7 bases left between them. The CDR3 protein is CAWSVQKQETQYF. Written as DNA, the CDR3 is TGTGCCTGGAGTGTACAGAAACAAGAGACCCAGTACTTC.

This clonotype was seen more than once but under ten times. In DNA form, the CDR3 reads TGTGCCACCAGCAGAGTACTAGCGGGGGACTACGAGCAGTACTTC. It codes for CATSRVLAGDYEQYF. The chain uses TRBV15 and TRBJ2-7, with 11 bases identical to TRBD2. V trimming: 1 base; J trimming: 3 bases; junction bases outside the gene matches: 2. The CDR3 sequence is 15 residues long. Per germline, CDR1 LNHNV and CDR2 YYDKDF (reference sequence). The variable domain in full, completed from reference TRBV15 and TRBJ2-7, reads DAMVIQNPRYQVTQFGKPVTLSCSQTLNHNVMYWYQQKSSQAPKLLFHYYDKDFNNEADTPDNFQSRRPNTSFCFLDIRSPGLGDTAMYLCATSRVLAGDYEQYFGPGTRLTVT.